The 16 T cell receptor beta chains reported below all come from one sample, sequenced in a study of cytomegalovirus exposure and HLA in healthy donors. It was with 60 Vbeta and 13 Jbeta primers that the PCR ran. Sequencing was performed with immunoSEQ multiplex PCR; in TCRdb, only in-frame clones are kept and a portion is missing. Counted here are 150,000 to 200,000 clones, roughly four fifths occurring once; the ten biggest clones make up roughly 1.5%. Input material: PBMCs. Source of these receptors: a woman aged 18-29 years in good health and CMV-seronegative.

The gene calls are TRBV10-3 and TRBJ1-5; 7 bases are shared with TRBD1. Germline assignment: CDR1 ENHRY and CDR2 SYGVKD. The CDR3 spans 15 residues. Trimming took 5 bases from V and 5 from J; bases not matched to a gene: 9. DNA for the CDR3: TGTGCCATCAGTAACAGGGGTCCGGAGGATCAGCCCCAGCATTTT. Amino acid sequence: CAISNRGPEDQPQHF.

The rearrangement joins TRBV11-3 to TRBJ2-5; TRBD1 agrees at 8 bases. Trimming cost V 0 bases and J 5 bases; bases outside gene matches: 5. Per germline, CDR1 SGHNT and CDR2 YENEEA. This CDR3 spans 15 amino acids. The CDR3 coding sequence is TGTGCCAGCAGCTTAGAAGACAGGGGTTGGGAGACCCAGTACTTC. It translates to CASSLEDRGWETQYF.

The J gene is TRBJ2-1, the V gene TRBV27, with D perhaps TRBD2 (5 bases). Germline CDR1 MNHEY, CDR2 SMNVEV (reference sequence). This CDR3 has 15 residues. Between the trimmed V and J ends, which lost 2 bases and 7 bases, there was a span of 15 bases. The CDR3 DNA follows: TGTGCCAGCAGTTTAATCGAGGAGGTTGGGAATGAGCAGTTCTTC. Protein sequence: CASSLIEEVGNEQFF.

This clone was observed a few times. The rearrangement joins TRBV27 to TRBJ2-4; a possible D gene is TRBD1 (5 bases). The CDR3 is 16 residues long. Germline V CDR1 and CDR2: MNHEY, SMNVEV (reference sequence). V dropped 4 bases and J dropped 0 bases, with 13 bases sitting between them. The CDR3: CASSSRQYLAKNIQYF. CDR3 in DNA: TGTGCCAGCAGTTCTCGACAGTACCTAGCCAAAAACATTCAGTACTTC.

The rearrangement joins TRBV2 to TRBJ2-1, with 14 bases aligning to TRBD2. The V gene end was trimmed by 3 bases and the J gene end by 6 bases; junction bases not matched to a gene: 4. This CDR3 has 16 amino acids. The germline gives CDR1 SNHLY, CDR2 FYNNEI. CDR3 bases: TGTGCCAGCAGTGATAAGACTAGCGGGAGGGCCAATGAGCAGTTCTTC. It codes for CASSDKTSGRANEQFF.

This chain links TRBV28 with TRBJ1-2, with TRBD1 identical over 8 bases. Per germline, CDR1 MDHEN and CDR2 SYDVKM. The length of the CDR3 is 13 residues. V trimming: 10 bases; J trimming: 8 bases; junction bases outside the gene matches: 12. The CDR3 coding sequence is TGTGCCACCTCAAGACAGGGGAGTGGGGGCTACACCTTC. This gives the protein CATSRQGSGGYTF.

V is TRBV7-2 and J is TRBJ2-7, with D maybe TRBD2 (5 bases). This CDR3 is 14 amino acids long. V was trimmed by 3 bases and J by 3 bases, leaving 12 bases between them. Per the germline V gene, CDR1 is SGHTA and CDR2 is FQGNSA. CDR3 bases: TGTGCCAGCAGCTTCGGACTTGTCGACTACGAGCAGTACGTC. This codes for CASSFGLVDYEQYV.

The genes are TRBV7-2 and TRBJ2-3; 10 nucleotides line up with TRBD1. The germline V gene encodes CDR1 SGHTA and CDR2 FQGNSA. The CDR3 length is 14 residues. Trimming removed 7 bases from V and 3 bases from J; junction bases left unmatched: 4. The chain's CDR3 is CASIRDRGTDTQYF. CDR3 coding DNA: TGTGCCAGCATTAGGGACAGGGGTACAGATACGCAGTATTTT.

In this sample, this clone turned up once. The chain couples TRBV5-1 to TRBJ2-5; 8 bases line up with TRBD1. Trimming removed 0 bases from V and 3 bases from J; junction bases left unmatched: 1. The length of the CDR3 is 14 residues. CDR1 and CDR2 (germline): SGHRS, YFSETQ. The CDR3 here is CASSLGDRKETQYF. The CDR3 coding sequence is TGCGCCAGCAGCTTGGGGGACAGGAAAGAGACCCAGTACTTC.

The rearrangement joins TRBV19 to TRBJ2-5; D is perhaps TRBD1 (5 bases). This CDR3 region has 13 residues. Trimming left V 6 bases short and J 6 bases short, with 14 bases between. The V gene's germline CDR1 is LNHDA and CDR2 SQIVND (reference sequence). The CDR3: CASRMQGLKTQYF. The CDR3 DNA follows: TGTGCCAGTAGAATGCAGGGCCTTAAGACCCAGTACTTC. Filled out from reference TRBV19 and TRBJ2-5, the complete variable domain reads DGGITQSPKYLFRKEGQNVTLSCEQNLNHDAMYWYRQDPGQGLRLIYYSQIVNDFQKGDIAEGYSVSREKKESFPLTVTSAQKNPTAFYLCASRMQGLKTQYFGPGTRLLVL.

This clone was found once. V usage is TRBV6-1 and J usage is TRBJ2-7; TRBD2 aligns across 7 bases. The CDR3 is 13 residues long. V lost 6 bases to trimming and J lost 2 bases; unmatched junction nucleotides: 4. The germline V gene encodes CDR1 MNHNS and CDR2 SASEGT. CDR3 region: CASRGTITYEQYV. The CDR3 nucleotides are TGTGCCAGCAGGGGGACTATTACCTACGAGCAGTACGTC.

This chain links TRBV7-9 with TRBJ2-7, with 7 positions matching TRBD1. This CDR3 is built from 14 residues. Germline V gene lookup returns CDR1 SEHNR and CDR2 FQNEAQ (reference sequence). V was pared by 4 bases and J by 1 base, with 4 bases of the junction left unmatched. This CDR3 is CASSSNRGSYEQYV. DNA of the CDR3: TGTGCCAGCAGCTCGAACAGGGGTTCCTACGAGCAGTACGTC.

The genes are TRBV27 and TRBJ1-2, with TRBD1 matching 8 bases. This CDR3 has 14 amino acids. Looked up from germline, CDR1 is MNHEY and CDR2 is SMNVEV (reference sequence). The J segment lost 4 bases and the V segment lost 2 bases, leaving 3 bases of the junction unmatched. The DNA for the CDR3 is TGTGCCAGCAGTTTACTCGGACAGGGCTATGGCTACACCTTC. This translates into CASSLLGQGYGYTF.

The V call is TRBV4-1, the J call TRBJ1-2; no firm D call. The CDR3 is 17 amino acids. CDR1 MGHRA and CDR2 YSYEKL come from the germline V gene. Trimming took off 0 bases at V and 4 bases at J, with 18 bases between the two ends. The CDR3 here is CASSQESRHPGGYGYTF. The CDR3 DNA reads as TGCGCCAGCAGCCAAGAATCGCGCCACCCGGGTGGCTATGGCTACACCTTC.

In regard to this clone: One junction end disagrees with the germline gene, perhaps due to a read error. The chain uses TRBV6-5 and TRBJ2-1, with D perhaps TRBD1 (6 bases). Per germline, CDR1 MNHEY and CDR2 SVGAGI. This CDR3 comprises 12 residues. CDR3 coding DNA: TGTGCCAGCAACGACCAGACAGGCAGGTTGGTCTTC. Protein sequence: CASNDQTGRLVF.

In DNA form, the CDR3 reads TGTGCCAGCAGCTTTGGGCGGGAGGGCTACGAGCAGTACTTC. This gives the protein CASSFGREGYEQYF. The chain employs TRBV7-2 and TRBJ2-7; 9 bases agree with TRBD2. This CDR3 is built from 14 residues. Trimming took 3 bases from V and 3 from J; bases not matched to a gene: 3. The V gene's germline CDR1 is SGHTA and CDR2 FQGNSA.